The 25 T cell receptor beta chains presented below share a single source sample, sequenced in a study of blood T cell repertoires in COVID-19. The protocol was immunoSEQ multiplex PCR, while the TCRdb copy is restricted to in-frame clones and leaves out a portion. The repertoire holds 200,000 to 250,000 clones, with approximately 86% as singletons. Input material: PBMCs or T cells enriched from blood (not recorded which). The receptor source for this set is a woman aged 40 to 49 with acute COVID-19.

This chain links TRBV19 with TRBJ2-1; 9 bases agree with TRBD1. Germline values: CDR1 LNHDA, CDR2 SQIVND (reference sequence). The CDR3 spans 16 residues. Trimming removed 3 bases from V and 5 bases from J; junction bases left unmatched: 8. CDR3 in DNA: TGTGCCAGTAGTATGTTCGGGACAGGGAGGGACAATGAGCAGTTCTTC. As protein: CASSMFGTGRDNEQFF.

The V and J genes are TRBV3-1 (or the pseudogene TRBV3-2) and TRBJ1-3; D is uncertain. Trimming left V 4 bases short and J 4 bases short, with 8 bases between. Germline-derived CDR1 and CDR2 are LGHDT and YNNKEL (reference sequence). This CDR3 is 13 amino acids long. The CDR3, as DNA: TGTGCCAGCAGCCCCTTCCCCGGAAACACCATATATTTT. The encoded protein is CASSPFPGNTIYF.

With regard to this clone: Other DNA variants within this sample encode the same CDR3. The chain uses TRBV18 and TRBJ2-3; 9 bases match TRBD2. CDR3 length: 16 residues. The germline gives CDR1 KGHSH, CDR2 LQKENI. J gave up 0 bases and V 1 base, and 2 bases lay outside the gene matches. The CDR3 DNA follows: TGTGCCAGCTCACCACTTACTAGCGGGAGCACAGATACGCAGTATTTT. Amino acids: CASSPLTSGSTDTQYF. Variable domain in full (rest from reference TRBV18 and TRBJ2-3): NAGVMQNPRHLVRRRGQEARLRCSPMKGHSHVYWYRQLPEEGLKFMVYLQKENIIDESGMPKERFSAEFPKEGPSILRIQQVVRGDSAAYFCASSPLTSGSTDTQYFGPGTRLTVL.

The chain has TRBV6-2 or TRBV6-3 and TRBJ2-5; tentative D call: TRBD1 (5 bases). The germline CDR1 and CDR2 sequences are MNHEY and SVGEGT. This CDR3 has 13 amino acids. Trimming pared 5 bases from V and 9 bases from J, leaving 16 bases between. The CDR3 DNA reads TGTGCCAGCAGTCTCACTCTAAAGGGGCCCCAGTACTTC. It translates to CASSLTLKGPQYF.

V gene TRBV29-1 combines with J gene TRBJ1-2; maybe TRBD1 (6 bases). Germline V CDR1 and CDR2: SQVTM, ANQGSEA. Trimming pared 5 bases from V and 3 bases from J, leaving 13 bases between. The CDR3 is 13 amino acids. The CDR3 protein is CSVSGVGDYGYTF. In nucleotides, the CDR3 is TGCAGCGTTTCAGGGGTTGGGGACTATGGCTACACCTTC.

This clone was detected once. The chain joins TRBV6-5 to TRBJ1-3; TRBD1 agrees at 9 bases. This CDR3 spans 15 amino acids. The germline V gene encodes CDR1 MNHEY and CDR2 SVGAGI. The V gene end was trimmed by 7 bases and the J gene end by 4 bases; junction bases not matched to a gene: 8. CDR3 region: CASNLGGTGGNTIYF. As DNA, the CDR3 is TGTGCCAGCAATTTGGGCGGGACAGGGGGAAACACCATATATTTT.

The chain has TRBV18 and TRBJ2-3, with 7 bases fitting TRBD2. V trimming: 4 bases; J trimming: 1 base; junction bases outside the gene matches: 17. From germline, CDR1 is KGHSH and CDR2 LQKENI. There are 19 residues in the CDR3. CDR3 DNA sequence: TGTGCCAGCTCACGCTACCCCCAAGATTACGGACTAGGCACAGATACGCAGTATTTT. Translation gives CASSRYPQDYGLGTDTQYF.

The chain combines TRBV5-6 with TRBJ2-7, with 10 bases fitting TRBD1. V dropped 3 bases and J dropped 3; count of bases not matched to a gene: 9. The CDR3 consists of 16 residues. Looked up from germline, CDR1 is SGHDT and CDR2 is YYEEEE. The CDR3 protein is CASSWGTGALLYEQYF. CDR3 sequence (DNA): TGTGCCAGCAGCTGGGGGACAGGGGCCCTCCTCTACGAGCAGTACTTC.

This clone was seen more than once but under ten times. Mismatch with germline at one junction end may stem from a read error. The CDR3 loop reads CSTSRLAKETQYF. The CDR3 DNA is TGCAGTACTAGTAGGCTAGCTAAAGAGACCCAGTACTTC. The chain uses TRBV20-1 and TRBJ2-5; TRBD2 is a possible D gene (5 bases). CDR1 is DFQATT, CDR2 SNEGSKA, per germline (reference sequence). The CDR3 has 13 amino acids.

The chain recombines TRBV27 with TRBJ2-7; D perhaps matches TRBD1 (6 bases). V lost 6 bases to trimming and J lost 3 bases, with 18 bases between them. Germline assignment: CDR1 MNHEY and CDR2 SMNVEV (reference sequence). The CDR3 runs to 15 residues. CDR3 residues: CASSLTGPLDYEQYF. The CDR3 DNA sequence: TGTGCCAGCAGCCTAACAGGGCCATTAGACTACGAGCAGTACTTC.

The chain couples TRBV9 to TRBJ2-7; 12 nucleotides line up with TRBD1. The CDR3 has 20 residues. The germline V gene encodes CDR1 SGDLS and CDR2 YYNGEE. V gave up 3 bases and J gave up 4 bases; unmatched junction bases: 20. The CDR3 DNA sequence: TGTGCCAGCAGCGCATCCTTTGGGGACAGGGGGCCGTTCGGGAGTTACGAGCAGTACTTC. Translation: CASSASFGDRGPFGSYEQYF.

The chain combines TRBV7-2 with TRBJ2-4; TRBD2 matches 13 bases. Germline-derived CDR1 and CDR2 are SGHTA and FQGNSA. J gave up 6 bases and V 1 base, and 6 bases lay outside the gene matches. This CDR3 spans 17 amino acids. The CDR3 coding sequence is TGTGCCAGCAGCTTAGGCGGAACTAGCGGGAGGGCAAACATTCAGTACTTC. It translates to CASSLGGTSGRANIQYF.

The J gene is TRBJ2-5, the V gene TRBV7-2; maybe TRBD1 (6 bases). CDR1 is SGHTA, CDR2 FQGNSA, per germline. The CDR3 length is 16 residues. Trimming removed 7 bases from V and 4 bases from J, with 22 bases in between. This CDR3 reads CASKGGQQGRGETQYF. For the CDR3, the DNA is TGTGCCAGCAAAGGGGGACAACAGGGTAGAGGAGAGACCCAGTACTTC.

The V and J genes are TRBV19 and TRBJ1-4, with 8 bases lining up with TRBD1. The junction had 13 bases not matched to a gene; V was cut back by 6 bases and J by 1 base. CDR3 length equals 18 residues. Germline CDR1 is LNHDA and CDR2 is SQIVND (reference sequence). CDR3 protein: CASSNLDRVILTNEKLFF. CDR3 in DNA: TGTGCCAGTAGCAACTTGGACAGGGTTATTTTAACTAATGAAAAACTGTTTTTT.

CDR3 bases: TGTGCCAGCAGCCCCGGCGGGACCTTTTTCAACGAGCAGTACTTC. Encoded protein: CASSPGGTFFNEQYF. J is TRBJ2-7 and V is TRBV28, with D possibly matching TRBD2 (6 bases). The V and J ends lost 6 bases and 5 bases respectively, with 20 bases between them. Looked up from germline, CDR1 is MDHEN and CDR2 is SYDVKM. CDR3 length equals 15 residues.

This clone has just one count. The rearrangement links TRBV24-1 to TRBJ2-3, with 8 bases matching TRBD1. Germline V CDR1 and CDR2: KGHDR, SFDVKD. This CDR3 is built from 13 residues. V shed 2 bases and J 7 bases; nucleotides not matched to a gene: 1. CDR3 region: CATSDWTGNTQYF. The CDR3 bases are TGTGCCACCAGTGATTGGACAGGGAATACGCAGTATTTT.

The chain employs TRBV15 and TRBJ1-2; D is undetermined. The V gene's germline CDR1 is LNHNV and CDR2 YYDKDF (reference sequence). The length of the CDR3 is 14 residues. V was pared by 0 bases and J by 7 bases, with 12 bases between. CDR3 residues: CATSRDSTAAGYTF. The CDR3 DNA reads TGTGCCACCAGCAGAGATAGCACCGCGGCTGGCTACACCTTC.

In DNA, the CDR3 is TGTGCCAGCAGCTTAACAGGGATAAACACTGAAGCTTTCTTT. It encodes CASSLTGINTEAFF. V is TRBV7-9 and J is TRBJ1-1, with D tentatively TRBD1 (6 bases). The CDR3 spans 14 residues. V lost 2 bases and J 2 bases, leaving 9 bases between the germline ends. Germline V gene data show CDR1 as SEHNR and CDR2 as FQNEAQ (reference sequence).

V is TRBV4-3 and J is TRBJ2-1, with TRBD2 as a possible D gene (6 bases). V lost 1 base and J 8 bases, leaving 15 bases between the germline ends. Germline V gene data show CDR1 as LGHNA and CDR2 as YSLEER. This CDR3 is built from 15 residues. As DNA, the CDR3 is TGCGCCAGCAGCCAAGCTTCTAGCGTCTGGGATGAGCAGTTCTTC. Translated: CASSQASSVWDEQFF.

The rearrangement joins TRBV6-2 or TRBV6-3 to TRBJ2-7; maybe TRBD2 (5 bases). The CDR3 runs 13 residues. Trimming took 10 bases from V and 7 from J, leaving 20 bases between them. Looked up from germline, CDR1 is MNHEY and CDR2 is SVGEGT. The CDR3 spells CATSYGTTGEQYF. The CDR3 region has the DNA TGTGCCACAAGTTACGGAACGACGGGGGAGCAGTACTTC.

The CDR3 bases are TGTGCCAGTAGTATCGGTAGCGGACAAGAGACCCAGTACTTC. It is translated as CASSIGSGQETQYF. The V call is TRBV19, the J call TRBJ2-5, with D tentatively TRBD2 (6 bases). The CDR3 contains 14 residues. Per the germline V gene, CDR1 is LNHDA and CDR2 is SQIVND (reference sequence). V lost 3 bases to trimming and J lost 2 bases, with 10 bases between them.

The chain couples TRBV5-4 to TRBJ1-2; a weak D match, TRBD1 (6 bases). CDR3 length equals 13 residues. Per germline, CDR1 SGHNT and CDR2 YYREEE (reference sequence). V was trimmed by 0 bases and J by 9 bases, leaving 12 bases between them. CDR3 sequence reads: CASSLEGQSRYTF. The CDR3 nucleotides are TGTGCCAGCAGCTTGGAAGGACAGTCTCGCTACACCTTC. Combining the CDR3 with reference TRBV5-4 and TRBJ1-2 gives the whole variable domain ETGVTQSPTHLIKTRGQQVTLRCSSQSGHNTVSWYQQALGQGPQFIFQYYREEENGRGNFPPRFSGLQFPNYSSELNVNALELDDSALYLCASSLEGQSRYTFGSGTRLTVV.

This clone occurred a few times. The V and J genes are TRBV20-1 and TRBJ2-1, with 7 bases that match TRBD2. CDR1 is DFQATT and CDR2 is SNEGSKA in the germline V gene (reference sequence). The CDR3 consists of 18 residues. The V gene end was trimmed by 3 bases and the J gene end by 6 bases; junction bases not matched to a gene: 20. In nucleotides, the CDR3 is TGCAGTGCTAGTACCCTTATCTTCGTCGCGGGAGTAGGCAATGAGCAGTTCTTC. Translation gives CSASTLIFVAGVGNEQFF.

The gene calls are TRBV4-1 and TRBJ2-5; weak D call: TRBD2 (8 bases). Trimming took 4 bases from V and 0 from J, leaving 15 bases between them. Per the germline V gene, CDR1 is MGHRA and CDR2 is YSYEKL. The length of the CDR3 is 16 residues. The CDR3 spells CASSLLAGQYQETQYF. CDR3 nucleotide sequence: TGCGCCAGCAGCCTTTTAGCGGGACAGTACCAAGAGACCCAGTACTTC.

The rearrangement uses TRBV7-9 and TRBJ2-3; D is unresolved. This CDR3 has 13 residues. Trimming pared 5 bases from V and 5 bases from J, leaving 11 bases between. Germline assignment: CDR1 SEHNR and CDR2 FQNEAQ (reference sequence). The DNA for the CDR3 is TGTGCCAGCAGCCTCCCCTCAGGAGATACGCAGTATTTT. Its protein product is CASSLPSGDTQYF.